These 32 T cell receptor beta chains share one sample of origin, sequenced in a study of OX40 agonist ivuxolimab in advanced cancers. TCRdb keeps only in-frame clones here, not all; method: immunoSEQ multiplex PCR. Seen here are about 69,000 clones, around 87% observed once, and the top ten hold roughly 10%. The material sequenced was CD4+ or CD8+ T cells sorted from blood, taken in a trial of the OX40 agonist ivuxolimab. The source of these receptors is an adult with an advanced solid tumor such as melanoma, head and neck, liver or kidney cancer.

The chain is built from TRBV5-1 and TRBJ2-1; 11 bases align to TRBD2. Germline V CDR1 and CDR2: SGHRS, YFSETQ. The V segment lost 4 bases and the J segment 12 bases; nucleotides outside the gene matches: 12. The CDR3 contains 15 residues. CDR3 nucleotides: TGCGCCAGCAGCCCGACTAGCGGGAACGAAGGAGGGCAGTTCTTC. Encoded protein: CASSPTSGNEGGQFF.

This clone showed up just a few times. V is TRBV5-3 and J is TRBJ1-5, with no clear D. TRBV5-3 is given ORF status, its function remaining uncertain. The ends were cut back, 1 base at V and 4 bases at J, with 9 bases in the middle. CDR3 length: 14 amino acids. The CDR3 loop reads CARSLRARNQPQHF. DNA of the CDR3: TGTGCCAGAAGCTTGAGGGCAAGGAATCAGCCCCAGCATTTT.

The rearrangement links TRBV9 to TRBJ2-3, with a possible D match to TRBD2 (6 bases). The germline V gene has CDR1 SGDLS and CDR2 YYNGEE. This CDR3 region has 14 residues. V gave up 4 bases and J gave up 2 bases, with 11 bases separating them. This CDR3 reads CASSPWGVTDTQYF. Here the CDR3 DNA reads TGTGCCAGCAGCCCCTGGGGGGTCACAGATACGCAGTATTTT. The entire variable domain, with the rest obtained from reference TRBV9 and TRBJ2-3, is as follows: DSGVTQTPKHLITATGQRVTLRCSPRSGDLSVYWYQQSLDQGLQFLIQYYNGEERAKGNILERFSAQQFPDLHSELNLSSLELGDSALYFCASSPWGVTDTQYFGPGTRLTVL.

J is TRBJ2-3 and V is TRBV6-5, with D maybe TRBD2 (6 bases). The CDR3 length is 14 residues. Germline-derived CDR1 and CDR2 are MNHEY and SVGAGI. V lost 4 bases, J lost 5 bases, and 13 bases lay in between. CDR3 DNA: TGTGCCAGCAGTTGGGGCTCTAGCGTAGATACGCAGTATTTT. Residues: CASSWGSSVDTQYF.

About this clone: This CDR3 is also generated by other DNA sequences in the sample. This sequence joins TRBV12-5 and TRBJ2-3; D gene uncertain. Trimming left V 1 base short and J 1 base short, with 3 bases between. Germline V gene lookup returns CDR1 LGHNT and CDR2 FRNRAP. This CDR3 is built from 13 residues. This CDR3 reads CASGLGGTDTQYF. CDR3 in DNA: TGTGCTAGTGGTTTGGGGGGCACAGATACGCAGTATTTT.

The chain combines TRBV11-2 with TRBJ2-7; possibly TRBD2 for D (6 bases). Per the germline V gene, CDR1 is SGHAT and CDR2 is FQNNGV. Trimming removed 4 bases at V and 0 bases at J, with 16 bases between. The CDR3 spans 16 residues. The CDR3: CASSSVLAGSSYEQYF. The DNA for the CDR3 is TGTGCCAGCAGCTCCGTTCTTGCGGGAAGCTCCTACGAGCAGTACTTC.

The chain combines TRBV9 with TRBJ2-7, with 10 bases that match TRBD2. V gave up 0 bases and J gave up 3 bases; unmatched junction bases: 3. CDR1 and CDR2 from the germline V gene are SGDLS and YYNGEE. The CDR3 covers 15 residues. The CDR3 DNA reads TGTGCCAGCAGCGTAGGGACTAGCGGATACTACGAGCAGTACTTC. This encodes CASSVGTSGYYEQYF.

The rearrangement joins TRBV6-5 to TRBJ1-6; TRBD1 is a possible D gene (6 bases). The V gene's germline CDR1 is MNHEY and CDR2 SVGAGI. The CDR3 extends over 16 amino acids. V was cut by 4 bases and J by 7 bases, with 17 bases left in between. CDR3 in DNA: TGTGCCAGCAGTTTGGGAAGAAGGCAGGGGAATTCACCCCTCCACTTT. Protein product: CASSLGRRQGNSPLHF.

The genes are TRBV30 and TRBJ2-7, with D tentatively TRBD2 (5 bases). This CDR3 has 12 amino acids. CDR1 is GTSNPN, CDR2 SVGIG, per germline (reference sequence). V was clipped by 3 bases and J by 7 bases, with 13 bases between them. CDR3 sequence: CAWRVLSGEQYF. DNA of the CDR3: TGTGCCTGGAGGGTCCTCTCGGGGGAGCAGTACTTC.

The chain is built from TRBV9 and TRBJ1-3; D uncertain. Germline CDR1 and CDR2: SGDLS and YYNGEE. Trimming stripped 4 bases from V and 2 bases from J, with 7 bases between. The length of the CDR3 is 13 residues. The CDR3 nucleotides read TGTGCCAGCAGCCTCACAACTGGAAACACCATATATTTT. Translating gives CASSLTTGNTIYF.

The rearrangement joins TRBV5-1 to TRBJ2-1; D perhaps matches TRBD2 (5 bases). The germline V gene encodes CDR1 SGHRS and CDR2 YFSETQ. CDR3 length equals 13 residues. Between the trimmed V and J ends, which lost 4 bases and 3 bases, there was a span of 8 bases. The CDR3 is CASSRDYYNEQFF. Here the CDR3 DNA reads TGCGCCAGCAGCCGCGACTACTACAATGAGCAGTTCTTC. Supplemented by reference TRBV5-1 and TRBJ2-1, the full variable domain reads KAGVTQTPRYLIKTRGQQVTLSCSPISGHRSVSWYQQTPGQGLQFLFEYFSETQRNKGNFPGRFSGRQFSNSRSEMNVSTLELGDSALYLCASSRDYYNEQFFGPGTRLTVL.

The chain combines TRBV7-8 with TRBJ2-3, with TRBD2 matching over 10 bases. V was clipped by 5 bases and J by 1 base; unmatched bases: 9. Germline V gene sequence: CDR1 SGHVS, CDR2 FQNEAQ. The CDR3 runs to 17 residues. The CDR3 sequence: CASSRRQLAGRTDTQYF. Here the CDR3 DNA reads TGTGCCAGCAGCCGTCGCCAACTAGCGGGACGCACAGATACGCAGTATTTT.

The V call is TRBV4-2, the J call TRBJ2-1, with TRBD2 matching 9 bases. CDR3 size: 15 residues. Unmatched junction bases numbered 1, after V lost 2 bases and J lost 2 bases. The V gene's germline CDR1 is LGHNA and CDR2 YNFKEQ. CDR3 residues: CASSQRLAAYNEQFF. CDR3 bases: TGTGCCAGCAGCCAAAGACTAGCGGCCTACAATGAGCAGTTCTTC.

The V and J genes are TRBV19 and TRBJ2-5, with TRBD2 matching over 8 bases. CDR1 is LNHDA and CDR2 is SQIVND in the germline V gene (reference sequence). V lost 4 bases to trimming and J lost 3 bases; unmatched junction nucleotides: 10. CDR3 length: 16 residues. CDR3 sequence: CASSTSRGRREETQYF. CDR3 DNA: TGTGCCAGTAGTACGTCTCGCGGGAGGAGGGAAGAGACCCAGTACTTC.

CDR3 sequence (DNA): TGTGCCAGCAGCCCCGACAGCTATGGCTACACCTTC. It translates to CASSPDSYGYTF. This chain connects TRBV7-2 to TRBJ1-2, with D possibly matching TRBD1 (5 bases). Germline V CDR1 and CDR2: SGHTA, FQGNSA. V shed 5 bases and J shed 4 bases, with 8 bases lying between them. CDR3 length: 12 amino acids.

This clone was detected a few times. This chain uses TRBV6-1 with TRBJ2-5, with D perhaps matching TRBD1 (6 bases). The V end lost 6 bases, the J end lost 7 bases, and 15 bases lay between the germline ends. The CDR3 contains 13 residues. The germline CDR1 and CDR2 sequences are MNHNS and SASEGT. The CDR3 spells CASSGPQGGTQYF. CDR3 in DNA: TGTGCCAGCAGCGGGCCGCAAGGGGGGACCCAGTACTTC.

This chain joins TRBV19 and TRBJ2-3, with 7 bases lining up with TRBD1. V shed 4 bases, J shed 4 bases, and the junction held 5 bases outside the gene matches. The length of the CDR3 is 14 residues. Per the germline V gene, CDR1 is LNHDA and CDR2 is SQIVND (reference sequence). CDR3 residues: CASSNRGLSDTQYF. The DNA of the CDR3 is TGTGCCAGTAGTAACAGGGGTCTTTCAGATACGCAGTATTTT.

V is TRBV30 and J is TRBJ2-3, with 11 bases matching TRBD1. V trimming: 3 bases; J trimming: 5 bases; junction bases outside the gene matches: 1. Germline V gene lookup returns CDR1 GTSNPN and CDR2 SVGIG (reference sequence). The CDR3 is made up of 13 amino acids. CDR3 coding DNA: TGTGCCTGGAGGGACAGGGGGCGAGATACGCAGTATTTT. Translation gives CAWRDRGRDTQYF. The variable domain in full, completed from reference TRBV30 and TRBJ2-3, reads SQTIHQWPATLVQPVGSPLSLECTVEGTSNPNLYWYRQAAGRGLQLLFYSVGIGQISSEVPQNLSASRPQDRQFILSSKKLLLSDSGFYLCAWRDRGRDTQYFGPGTRLTVL.

This clone was counted between two and nine times. The chain uses TRBV14 and TRBJ1-5; no firm D call. CDR1 is SGHDN, CDR2 FVKESK, per germline. The V end lost 1 base, the J end lost 0 bases, and 10 bases lay between the germline ends. CDR3 size: 16 residues. In DNA, the CDR3 is TGTGCCAGCAGCCAAGCGTCGGATCATAGCAATCAGCCCCAGCATTTT. Protein sequence: CASSQASDHSNQPQHF. The full variable domain, rest sourced from reference TRBV14 and TRBJ1-5, is EAGVTQFPSHSVIEKGQTVTLRCDPISGHDNLYWYRRVMGKEIKFLLHFVKESKQDESGMPNNRFLAERTGGTYSTLKVQPAELEDSGVYFCASSQASDHSNQPQHFGDGTRLSIL.

This chain uses TRBV7-3 with TRBJ2-3; 7 nucleotides agree with TRBD2. With 3 bases clipped from V and 6 bases from J, the junction kept 9 bases outside the gene matches. This CDR3 contains 15 residues. Germline V gene lookup returns CDR1 SGHTA and CDR2 FQGTGA. This chain's CDR3 is CASSFLTGGLDTQYF. The CDR3 nucleotides read TGTGCCAGCAGCTTCCTTACGGGGGGACTCGATACGCAGTATTTT.

The rearrangement uses TRBV7-2 and TRBJ2-7; perhaps TRBD2 as D (5 bases). With 2 bases removed from V and 3 bases from J, the gap between germline ends came to 8 bases. The germline V gene encodes CDR1 SGHTA and CDR2 FQGNSA. The CDR3 length is 13 residues. This CDR3 is CASSLSGYYEQYF. The CDR3 nucleotides read TGTGCCAGCAGCTTATCGGGGTACTACGAGCAGTACTTC.

V gene TRBV5-1 combines with J gene TRBJ2-7; 10 bases match TRBD2. Germline V gene lookup returns CDR1 SGHRS and CDR2 YFSETQ. This CDR3 has 13 residues. V lost 4 bases and J lost 4; bases outside the gene matches: 2. The CDR3 DNA sequence: TGCGCCAGCAGCGATAGCGGGAGGTACGAGCAGTACTTC. It encodes CASSDSGRYEQYF.

The V and J genes are TRBV25-1 and TRBJ2-7, with 8 bases matching TRBD1. V dropped 6 bases and J dropped 2; count of bases not matched to a gene: 6. The CDR3 covers 14 residues. Germline CDR1 MGHDK, CDR2 SYGVNS. The CDR3 loop is CASRGQGMAYEQYF. CDR3 bases: TGTGCCAGCAGAGGACAGGGAATGGCCTACGAGCAGTACTTC.

This chain joins TRBV15 and TRBJ1-3; possibly TRBD1 for D (6 bases). V gave up 0 bases and J gave up 7 bases, with 10 bases separating them. Germline CDR1 LNHNV, CDR2 YYDKDF (reference sequence). CDR3 length: 14 amino acids. The DNA of the CDR3 is TGTGCCACCAGCAGAGATCAGGGGAGGAACACCATATATTTT. Residues: CATSRDQGRNTIYF.

This chain links TRBV27 with TRBJ2-7; TRBD1 or TRBD2 may be the D gene (5 bases each). The CDR3 covers 15 residues. V was clipped by 4 bases and J by 6 bases, with 19 bases between them. CDR1 MNHEY and CDR2 SMNVEV come from the germline V gene (reference sequence). The CDR3 coding sequence is TGTGCCAGCAGTTCCGGGGCAGGCCGGGTATCCGAGCAGTACTTC. Amino acid sequence: CASSSGAGRVSEQYF.

This chain links TRBV27 with TRBJ1-3; TRBD1 matches at 7 bases. V was clipped by 8 bases and J by 0 bases; unmatched bases: 4. Germline CDR1 and CDR2: MNHEY and SMNVEV (reference sequence). CDR3 length: 14 residues. The DNA for the CDR3 is TGTGCCAGCCGCCGACAGGGCTCTGGAAACACCATATATTTT. Amino acid sequence: CASRRQGSGNTIYF.

The gene calls are TRBV5-1 and TRBJ2-1; 7 bases map to TRBD1. The CDR3 is made up of 14 amino acids. V lost 3 bases, J lost 4 bases, and 4 bases stayed unmatched. Germline CDR1 reads SGHRS; CDR2 reads YFSETQ. CDR3 DNA sequence: TGCGCCAGCAGCTCAGACAGGGAGTACAATGAGCAGTTCTTC. Its protein is CASSSDREYNEQFF.

To note about this clone: Other DNA sequences in this sample translate to the same CDR3. The V and J genes are TRBV6-1 and TRBJ2-7; 8 bases agree with TRBD1. The V gene end was trimmed by 3 bases and the J gene end by 4 bases; junction bases not matched to a gene: 2. The CDR3 contains 13 residues. Germline V gene data show CDR1 as MNHNS and CDR2 as SASEGT. Written as DNA, the CDR3 is TGTGCCAGCAGTGAGAACAGGGGGTACGAGCAGTACTTC. Amino acids: CASSENRGYEQYF.

The rearrangement uses TRBV28 and TRBJ2-7; 9 bases line up with TRBD2. Unmatched junction bases numbered 11, after V lost 6 bases and J lost 5 bases. The CDR3 contains 15 residues. The germline V gene encodes CDR1 MDHEN and CDR2 SYDVKM. The CDR3 loop reads CASSRLSGRRNEQYF. The DNA of the CDR3 is TGTGCCAGCAGCCGCCTTAGCGGGAGAAGGAACGAGCAGTACTTC.

Only one count was recorded for this clone. The chain joins TRBV11-1 to TRBJ2-6, with 9 bases that match TRBD1. The CDR3 totals 15 residues. J gave up 5 bases and V 6 bases, and 5 bases lay outside the gene matches. Germline CDR1 is SGHAT and CDR2 is FQDESV (reference sequence). CDR3 amino acids: CASSNRGLRANVLTF. DNA for the CDR3: TGTGCCAGCAGTAACAGGGGGCTTAGGGCCAACGTCCTGACTTTC.

The chain combines TRBV4-2 with TRBJ2-7; 10 nucleotides match TRBD2. The trim removed 0 bases at V and 6 bases at J, leaving 5 bases unmatched. This CDR3 region has 15 residues. The germline V gene encodes CDR1 LGHNA and CDR2 YNFKEQ. CDR3 sequence reads: CASSQDLAGALEQYF. CDR3 in DNA: TGTGCCAGCAGCCAAGATCTAGCGGGAGCTCTCGAGCAGTACTTC.

The rearrangement uses TRBV27 and TRBJ2-7, with D tentatively TRBD2 (6 bases). This CDR3 contains 15 residues. Germline V gene sequence: CDR1 MNHEY, CDR2 SMNVEV (reference sequence). The germline V and J ends were trimmed by 2 bases and 7 bases, with 18 bases remaining between them. CDR3: CASSLRAGGNGEQYF. The CDR3 DNA reads TGTGCCAGCAGTTTACGAGCGGGCGGGAATGGGGAGCAGTACTTC.